Presented here are 26 T cell receptor beta chains from one specimen sequenced in a study. Sequencing was performed with immunoSEQ multiplex PCR; in TCRdb, only in-frame clones are kept and a portion is missing. The sample records tens of thousands of clones, 93% being singletons. The sequenced sample was PBMCs. The receptor source for this set is a man aged 40-49 years with rheumatoid arthritis.

The sample holds one count of this clone. V and J are TRBV29-1 and TRBJ2-7; 8 bases fit TRBD2. CDR3 length equals 13 residues. The V gene's germline CDR1 is SQVTM and CDR2 ANQGSEA. After removal of 4 bases from V and 4 bases from J, the junction contained 6 bases not matched to a gene. CDR3 sequence reads: CSVVSSGKYEQYF. CDR3 coding DNA: TGCAGCGTTGTTAGTAGCGGGAAATACGAGCAGTACTTC.

This sequence joins TRBV5-8 and TRBJ1-5, with D possibly being TRBD1 (6 bases). In germline, CDR1 is SGHTS, CDR2 YDEGEE. The V and J ends lost 5 bases and 4 bases respectively, with 16 bases between them. This CDR3 is 15 amino acids long. The CDR3 sequence: CASRWGQGPNQPQHF. CDR3 in DNA: TGTGCCAGCAGATGGGGGCAGGGGCCTAATCAGCCCCAGCATTTT.

The chain combines TRBV6-1 with TRBJ2-2, with a weak D call TRBD1 (5 bases). Trimming shortened V by 2 bases and J by 3 bases, and 19 bases separated the two germline ends. CDR1 and CDR2 (germline): MNHNS, SASEGT. The CDR3 loop spans 18 amino acids. CDR3 sequence: CASSERPDIRVDTGELFF. In nucleotides, the CDR3 is TGTGCCAGCAGTGAACGACCGGACATCCGAGTCGACACCGGGGAGCTGTTTTTT.

The rearrangement joins TRBV6-1 to TRBJ1-5; D is undetermined. Germline V CDR1 and CDR2: MNHNS, SASEGT. Trimming took 1 base from V and 9 from J, leaving 13 bases between them. The CDR3 length is 14 residues. The CDR3 spells CASSEEWAWGPQHF. For the CDR3, the DNA is TGTGCCAGCAGTGAAGAGTGGGCCTGGGGGCCCCAGCATTTT.

The chain combines TRBV14 with TRBJ2-2, with TRBD2 identical over 14 bases. V trimming: 1 base; J trimming: 6 bases; junction bases outside the gene matches: 10. Germline V gives CDR1 SGHDN, CDR2 FVKESK. The CDR3 extends over 19 amino acids. The CDR3 is CASSQGFGTSGSLSGELFF. The CDR3, as DNA: TGTGCCAGCAGCCAAGGATTCGGGACTAGCGGGAGTCTGTCCGGGGAGCTGTTTTTT.

This chain uses TRBV4-1 with TRBJ2-4; TRBD2 agrees at 14 bases. The germline CDR1 and CDR2 sequences are MGHRA and YSYEKL. Trimming removed 4 bases from V and 1 base from J; junction bases left unmatched: 9. The CDR3 sequence is 19 residues long. The chain's CDR3 is CASSPGTSGSIGAKNIQYF. CDR3 coding DNA: TGCGCCAGCAGCCCGGGGACTAGCGGGAGTATAGGGGCCAAAAACATTCAGTACTTC.

This rearrangement joins TRBV7-9 to TRBJ1-4; the D gene is possibly TRBD1 (5 bases). Germline loops: CDR1 SEHNR, CDR2 FQNEAQ (reference sequence). V was cut by 1 base and J by 7 bases, with 13 bases left in between. The CDR3 contains 15 residues. DNA for the CDR3: TGTGCCAGCAGCTTAGAAGGGGTAGTAGGTGAAAAACTGTTTTTT. This codes for CASSLEGVVGEKLFF. Looking up the rest from reference TRBV7-9 and TRBJ1-4 gives the full variable domain: DTGVSQNPRHKITKRGQNVTFRCDPISEHNRLYWYRQTLGQGPEFLTYFQNEAQLEKSRLLSDRFSAERPKGSFSTLEIQRTEQGDSAMYLCASSLEGVVGEKLFFGSGTQLSVL.

This chain joins TRBV19 and TRBJ1-5; TRBD1 agrees at 10 bases. Per germline, CDR1 LNHDA and CDR2 SQIVND (reference sequence). V shed 7 bases and J 3 bases; nucleotides not matched to a gene: 6. The CDR3 is 15 residues long. In DNA, the CDR3 is TGTGCCAGTACCCTTGGGACAGGGGTCAATCAGCCCCAGCATTTT. Protein: CASTLGTGVNQPQHF.

This chain joins TRBV4-1 and TRBJ2-4, with D possibly matching TRBD1 (5 bases). Trimming removed 1 base at V and 2 bases at J, with 12 bases between. Germline CDR1 MGHRA, CDR2 YSYEKL. The CDR3 extends over 16 amino acids. The CDR3 nucleotides are TGCGCCAGCAGCCAAGGAATACAGGCAACCAAAAACATTCAGTACTTC. This sequence encodes CASSQGIQATKNIQYF.

The chain combines TRBV18 with TRBJ1-1, with 7 bases that match TRBD1. Germline loops: CDR1 KGHSH, CDR2 LQKENI. This CDR3 has 16 residues. The junction had 10 bases not matched to a gene; V was cut back by 1 base and J by 5 bases. The CDR3 bases are TGTGCCAGCTCACCACAACAGGGGATGGGGGAGACTGAAGCTTTCTTT. Translation gives CASSPQQGMGETEAFF. Filled out from reference TRBV18 and TRBJ1-1, the complete variable domain reads NAGVMQNPRHLVRRRGQEARLRCSPMKGHSHVYWYRQLPEEGLKFMVYLQKENIIDESGMPKERFSAEFPKEGPSILRIQQVVRGDSAAYFCASSPQQGMGETEAFFGQGTRLTVV.

The chain links TRBV18 to TRBJ1-5; weak D call: TRBD1 (6 bases). V was cut by 6 bases and J by 1 base, with 13 bases left in between. This CDR3 is built from 15 residues. Germline CDR1 and CDR2: KGHSH and LQKENI. CDR3 protein: CASSQQGRSNQPQHF. DNA for the CDR3: TGTGCCAGCTCCCAACAGGGAAGGAGCAATCAGCCCCAGCATTTT.

The chain joins TRBV18 to TRBJ2-3, with D maybe TRBD1 (6 bases). The germline CDR1 and CDR2 sequences are KGHSH and LQKENI. The CDR3 is 13 residues long. V was shortened by 6 bases and J by 4 bases, with 11 bases between the two germline ends. CDR3 sequence: CASSLQGPDTQYF. DNA for the CDR3: TGTGCCAGCTCCCTCCAGGGGCCAGATACGCAGTATTTT. The full variable domain, with the rest looked up from reference TRBV18 and TRBJ2-3, is NAGVMQNPRHLVRRRGQEARLRCSPMKGHSHVYWYRQLPEEGLKFMVYLQKENIIDESGMPKERFSAEFPKEGPSILRIQQVVRGDSAAYFCASSLQGPDTQYFGPGTRLTVL.

This chain joins TRBV29-1 and TRBJ1-2; TRBD1 aligns across 9 bases. Per the germline V gene, CDR1 is SQVTM and CDR2 is ANQGSEA. V shed 6 bases and J 6 bases; nucleotides not matched to a gene: 5. The CDR3 consists of 12 residues. The CDR3 spells CSVRGTGHGYTF. The CDR3 DNA reads as TGCAGCGTGAGGGGGACAGGGCATGGCTACACCTTC. Full variable domain (outside the CDR3, taken from reference TRBV29-1 and TRBJ1-2): SAVISQKPSRDICQRGTSLTIQCQVDSQVTMMFWYRQQPGQSLTLIATANQGSEATYESGFVIDKFPISRPNLTFSTLTVSNMSPEDSSIYLCSVRGTGHGYTFGSGTRLTVV.

J is TRBJ2-1 and V is TRBV19; no clear D gene. Deletions cut 5 bases from V and 0 bases from J, with 14 bases between. Germline CDR1 is LNHDA and CDR2 is SQIVND (reference sequence). The CDR3 runs to 16 residues. The DNA for the CDR3 is TGTGCCAGTAGTGGGAAAGCGCCGAGCTCCTACAATGAGCAGTTCTTC. As protein: CASSGKAPSSYNEQFF.

V and J are TRBV6-6 and TRBJ1-3; 7 nucleotides match TRBD1. V lost 6 bases and J lost 4; bases outside the gene matches: 3. From germline, CDR1 is MNHNY and CDR2 SVGAGI (reference sequence). This CDR3 contains 13 residues. The CDR3 protein is CASRMDRGNTIYF. The DNA of the CDR3 is TGTGCCAGCAGGATGGACAGGGGAAACACCATATATTTT.

J is TRBJ1-5 and V is TRBV5-6; 7 bases fit TRBD1. With V trimmed by 4 bases and J by 2 bases, 3 bases remained unmatched. CDR3 length: 14 amino acids. CDR1 is SGHDT and CDR2 is YYEEEE in the germline V gene. CDR3 sequence (DNA): TGTGCCAGCAGCCTGACAGGGCGCAATCAGCCCCAGCATTTT. This gives the protein CASSLTGRNQPQHF.

This clone was counted a single time. This chain links TRBV16 with TRBJ2-3; D is unresolved. The CDR3 is 14 residues long. V gave up 0 bases and J gave up 2 bases, with 6 bases separating them. Germline V gives CDR1 KGHSY, CDR2 FQNENV. The CDR3 spells CASSQSSPTDTQYF. The CDR3 DNA reads as TGTGCCAGCAGCCAATCGAGCCCCACAGATACGCAGTATTTT.

DNA for the CDR3: TGCGCCAGCAGCTTATTCGAGTCAAGCACCCAGTACTTC. Translated, it gives CASSLFESSTQYF. V usage is TRBV5-1 and J usage is TRBJ2-5, with D unresolved. The CDR3 is 13 amino acids. The germline V and J ends were trimmed by 2 bases and 8 bases, with 13 bases remaining between them. Per the germline V gene, CDR1 is SGHRS and CDR2 is YFSETQ.

This clone was observed once. This chain connects TRBV29-1 to TRBJ2-3; 11 bases are a match to TRBD2. With V trimmed by 2 bases and J by 1 base, 2 bases remained unmatched. Germline CDR1 reads SQVTM; CDR2 reads ANQGSEA. CDR3 length: 15 residues. CDR3 coding DNA: TGCAGCGTTGAACTAGCGGGAGGCCGCACAGATACGCAGTATTTT. It translates to CSVELAGGRTDTQYF.

V and J are TRBV30 and TRBJ1-5, with TRBD1 identical over 7 bases. The length of the CDR3 is 16 residues. Unmatched junction bases numbered 8, after V lost 3 bases and J lost 0 bases. Germline V lookup: CDR1 GTSNPN, CDR2 SVGIG (reference sequence). CDR3: CAWSVLGQSSNQPQHF. The CDR3 DNA follows: TGTGCCTGGAGCGTCCTGGGACAGAGTAGCAATCAGCCCCAGCATTTT.

This clone was recorded once. The chain is built from TRBV7-9 and TRBJ2-2, with TRBD1 identical over 7 bases. The V and J ends lost 6 bases and 3 bases, in that order; junction bases with no gene match: 10. The germline gives CDR1 SEHNR, CDR2 FQNEAQ (reference sequence). CDR3 length: 16 amino acids. The CDR3 DNA is TGTGCCAGCAGTAGCCCGGGACAGAGATACACCGGGGAGCTGTTTTTT. Translation gives CASSSPGQRYTGELFF.

The chain combines TRBV5-1 with TRBJ2-2; 8 nucleotides align to TRBD1. CDR1 SGHRS and CDR2 YFSETQ come from the germline V gene. Unmatched junction bases numbered 8, after V lost 3 bases and J lost 7 bases. This CDR3 contains 15 residues. The CDR3 reads CASSSPDRVGGELFF. The CDR3 DNA is TGCGCCAGCAGCTCACCGGACAGGGTCGGCGGGGAGCTGTTTTTT.

A single count supports this clone. This chain joins TRBV18 and TRBJ1-5, with TRBD1 matching over 12 bases. After removal of 2 bases from V and 1 base from J, the junction contained 6 bases not matched to a gene. Germline CDR1 reads KGHSH; CDR2 reads LQKENI. CDR3 size: 18 residues. CDR3 region: CASSPAGQGAKSNQPQHF. The CDR3 DNA sequence: TGTGCCAGCTCACCAGCGGGACAGGGGGCCAAAAGCAATCAGCCCCAGCATTTT.

The V call is TRBV27, the J call TRBJ1-4; D perhaps matches TRBD1 (6 bases). This CDR3 has 13 residues. The germline CDR1 and CDR2 sequences are MNHEY and SMNVEV (reference sequence). Trimming left V 7 bases short and J 7 bases short, with 13 bases between. The CDR3 DNA is TGTGCCAGCACCGACAGGAAAAGTGAAAAACTGTTTTTT. Translation: CASTDRKSEKLFF. Based on the CDR3 plus reference TRBV27 and TRBJ1-4, the full variable domain is EAQVTQNPRYLITVTGKKLTVTCSQNMNHEYMSWYRQDPGLGLRQIYYSMNVEVTDKGDVPEGYKVSRKEKRNFPLILESPSPNQTSLYFCASTDRKSEKLFFGSGTQLSVL.

The J gene is TRBJ2-7, the V gene TRBV7-9, with TRBD2 as a possible D gene (6 bases). The CDR3 totals 14 residues. The V and J ends lost 3 bases and 3 bases respectively, with 12 bases between them. In germline, CDR1 is SEHNR, CDR2 FQNEAQ (reference sequence). The DNA for the CDR3 is TGTGCCAGCAGCTTTGCGGGAACCCTCTACGAGCAGTACTTC. This encodes CASSFAGTLYEQYF.

CDR3 in DNA: TGTGCCAGCAGTTCCGCCCTAGCGGGAACCACAGATACGCAGTATTTT. This gives the protein CASSSALAGTTDTQYF. The chain links TRBV6-5 to TRBJ2-3, with 9 bases fitting TRBD2. The J segment lost 2 bases and the V segment lost 4 bases, leaving 7 bases of the junction unmatched. Germline V CDR1 and CDR2: MNHEY, SVGAGI. The CDR3 is made up of 16 amino acids.